What follows is one TCR beta chain and its context. It has no known antigen specificity. No much larger clone exists at a distance of one base, and base qualities are not known. The sample originates from a study of cytomegalovirus exposure and HLA in healthy donors (dated by TCRdb to about 2017). About the full investigation: An earlier analysis of more than 550 of the donors reported over 250 Gb of sequence data and roughly 120 million unique TCR beta sequences obtained from roughly 180 million T cells. HLA typing covered class I and class II loci at four-digit resolution. To predict cytomegalovirus infection status, the study brought together high-throughput TCR immunosequencing, statistical association of individual TCRs with disease status, and machine learning. In a later analysis, previously published TCR beta repertoires from some 640 donors were re-analyzed and high-resolution HLA genotyping was added so that TCR occurrence patterns could be studied. Across approximately 400 genotyped donors of the cohort, an average of about 240,000 unique TCR beta nucleotide sequences per donor were sequenced, and roughly a sixth of those sequences were non-productive. Typing coverage differed by locus: A, B, C, DRB1 and DQB1 were typed in roughly 620-630 donors, DQA1 in roughly 500, DPA1 in over 600, and DPB1 in just under 480. The later analysis used no new phenotypic data to find candidate immune exposures, relying instead on TCR beta sequences and their occurrence across donors. Besides the first cohort of about 730 subjects, a separate validation cohort made up of 95 to 150 different subjects was used. An earlier analysis of some 600 of the donors applied high-throughput TCR beta sequencing to assess whether each TCR beta V gene segment acted as functional or pseudogenic. In a later genetic analysis, genome-wide SNP genotypes for about 60% of the 666 donors were used, and that subset was treated as a discovery cohort. The T cell repertoires of several hundred subjects were profiled by immunosequencing and related to cytomegalovirus serostatus. An early release that covered some 640 HLA-typed donors contained approximately 320 gigabases of sequencing data and 75 million to 100 million unique TCR sequences. The study aimed to test whether cataloging public T cell receptors could reveal signatures of past pathogen exposure. Donor age, sex, ethnicity and CMV serostatus were compiled alongside the repertoire data. Of the roughly 400 genotyped donors, approximately 83% fell in the genetic ancestry cluster associated with self-reported Caucasian donors. Every repertoire in the discovery cohort had been generated on one and the same sequencing platform. Several DR-DQ haplotypes were treated as single units for association and clustering because of strong linkage in the cohort. Paper-wide results and their limitations: An association between a missense DCLRE1C variant and V-gene and J-gene trimming of TCR beta chains was found in a later genetic analysis and replicated in an independent cohort. In a later analysis, the rate of TCR association differed among HLA loci, with DRB1 alleles having the most associated TCRs and HLA-C alleles having the fewest. A few of the identified cytomegalovirus-associated TCR beta chains were confirmed in vitro to be specific for cytomegalovirus antigens. In a later analysis, some 17,000 TCR beta sequences were associated with specific HLA alleles at a false discovery rate of 0.05. Because the 87-base-pair reads could not distinguish some IMGT-functional V segments, including TRBV6-2 and TRBV6-3, those segments were excluded. A further reported finding was that TCR beta sequences accurately predicted the HLA-A and HLA-B alleles for most subjects in the first cohort. The earlier analysis of fewer than 750 of the donors excluded some 16 rarely observed V segments, including chromosome 9 orphons, because counts were too low. In a later analysis, HLA-associated TCR beta chains were found to be more clonally expanded and to have lower generation probabilities than equally common non-associated chains. According to a later analysis, parvovirus B19, influenza, CMV and Epstein-Barr virus appeared linked to several top co-occurrence clusters. In this cohort, only TCR beta chains were sequenced, and detectable features were limited by the absence of alpha or paired-chain data. When HLA alleles, especially DR and DQ, strongly co-occurred, TCR associations were difficult to assign to individual alleles. Presence/absence analyses assumed roughly uniform sequencing depth across donors, an assumption that may not hold. Because some donors lacked HLA typing at each locus, the association tests relied only on the typed subset. A group of highly shared sequence variants was considered likely to be a technical artifact of the sequencing pipeline. It was suggested by the authors that the approach could potentially be generalized to other disease states and immunological phenotypes. Correlated functional status among segregating V segments might reflect linkage disequilibrium, but an unknown experimental factor could not be ruled out. For the cohort, immune exposure information was limited to CMV serostatus. The classifier was reported to diagnose cytomegalovirus status with high specificity and sensitivity in both the original and validation cohorts. While some public TCRs were present in many individuals, most TCR sequences turned up only very rarely across donors. The study gave a list of over 150 TCR beta chains associated with cytomegalovirus. An earlier analysis of approximately 600 of the donors showed that most TCR beta V segments appeared in productive rearrangements either about 87% or about 30% of the time, which broadly matched IMGT annotations. A later analysis found that most CMV-associated TCR beta chains appeared HLA-restricted, with HLA associations seemingly driven largely by CMV exposure. A later genetic analysis reported fewer N-insertions in productive TCRs among donors in an Asian-associated ancestry cluster than the roughly 620-donor mean.

Sequences MDHEN (CDR1) and SYDVKM (CDR2) are obtained from the germline V gene. The CDR3 contains 18 residues, cysteine and phenylalanine counted. The entry retains the CDR3 DNA only, 54 bases that are in frame from base 1. V is clipped by 3 bases and J by 4 bases, and the sequence between their germline boundaries is 24 bases long. The library was prepared using the immunoSEQ multiplex PCR assay. For the multiplex PCR, a mixture combining 60 forward primers for TCR Vbeta segments and 13 reverse primers for TCR Jbeta segments was used. The CDR3 region of rearranged TCR beta genes was amplified from genomic DNA by a multiplex PCR assay. The Illumina HiSeq System was used to sequence the amplified TCR beta libraries as 87-base-pair reads. Turning to the authors' computational methods: A later analysis tallied 80 million to 95 million unique TCR beta chains across the 666 repertoires, and roughly 11 million of those chains were shared by two or more donors. Raw reads were error-corrected and collapsed into unique sequences with a nearest-neighbor algorithm that merged closely related sequences to remove PCR and sequencing errors. V, D and J gene segments were assigned by aligning CDR3 sequences to IMGT reference sequences. For a sequence to be retained, a match of at least six nucleotides was required to both a V gene segment and a J gene segment. A rearrangement counted as productive if the CDR3 had no stop codons and remained in frame with V and J, and every other rearrangement counted as non-productive. Following IMGT convention, CDR3 was defined as the stretch from the second conserved V-encoded cysteine up to the conserved J-encoded phenylalanine. Sequences without an unambiguous match to a single V gene segment were excluded from the earlier analysis of about 640 of the donors. An earlier analysis of 500 to 700 of the donors classified V segments as functional when productive rearrangements were above 56.7% and as segregating when the standard deviation between donors was above 5%. To diagnose cytomegalovirus status from the catalog of TCR beta chain sequences, a statistical classification framework was built. A later analysis assigned V and J genes by comparing TCR nucleotide sequences with IMGT/GENE-DB human TR gene sequences. Using the TCRdist pipeline, a later analysis assigned CDR3 sequences along with most-parsimonious VDJ recombination scenarios. In a later analysis, each TCR beta chain was defined by its CDR3 amino acid sequence together with its V-gene family, and reads lacking a unique V-gene family were excluded. As a way to deal with suspected cross-contamination and a sequencing artifact, a later analysis dropped under 600 nucleotide sequences that were highly shared and had low generation probability. In a later analysis, a clonal expansion index was calculated for each public chain from normalized within-repertoire ranks of inferred template counts. A later analysis computed generation probabilities with a VDJ recombination model fitted to out-of-frame rearrangements, and checked the results against IGoR. Hypergeometric tests were used in a later analysis to score TCR-TCR, TCR-HLA and TCR-CMV co-occurrence, with a repertoire-size bias correction applied to the TCR pairs. A later analysis estimated false discovery rates by permuting HLA or CMV assignments 20 times. In a later analysis, co-occurring TCRs were grouped using DBSCAN, and TCRdist sequence similarity was added for clustering within HLA-allele-positive subsets. For co-occurrence clustering, repertoires with fewer than 30,000 or more than 120,000 public chains were excluded, along with roughly 5 repertoires with anomalous nucleotide sharing. Entries here come from immuneACCESS through TCRdb and include only in-frame sequences with V and J called. Some clones fail to appear in such tables; in the studies checked, an unresolved V gene covers under half of the shortfall, and the cause of the remainder is unknown. V and J calls and clone size follow that table, whereas D and trimming were derived from the DNA. Here the sample has around 100,000 clones; roughly 75% occur a single time. The top ten clonotypes cover approximately 1.9% of the sample.

In total, 666 healthy bone marrow donors made up the cohort. At the time of sampling, all cohort members were nominally healthy, though unrecorded immune exposures were likely present. The donor tested CMV seronegative, placing the donor among the 350 or so seronegative members of the cohort. A peripheral blood sample was collected from each donor, and TCR beta sequencing was performed on peripheral blood mononuclear cells. The Qiagen DNeasy Blood Extraction Kit was used to extract genomic DNA from the blood cell samples. This receptor was obtained from a woman aged 40 to 50 in good health and CMV-seronegative. The V and J segments used are TRBV28 and TRBJ2-5; D gene: possibly TRBD1, on 6 matching bases. The sequencing sample was made of PBMCs. The encoded CDR3 is CASSFNIGLGKGGETQYF. The DNA sequence is as follows: TGTGCCAGCAGTTTTAATATCGGCCTGGGGAAAGGGGGAGAGACCCAGTACTTC. Reference TRBV28 and TRBJ2-5 proteins supply the regions before and after the CDR3; the full variable domain is: DVKVTQSSRYLVKRTGEKVFLECVQDMDHENMFWYRQDPGLGLRLIYFSYDVKMKEKGDIPEGYSVSREKKERFSLILESASTNQTSMYLCASSFNIGLGKGGETQYFGPGTRLLVL.